These 27 T cell receptor beta chains were sequenced from one sample in a study of human T cells and chemical hapten exposure. TCRdb called the RACE reads again in MiXCR, with one record for every CDR3 protein. The sample has tens of thousands of distinct CDR3 sequences; around 12% are singletons. Time point defined: patch test 3, about 24 weeks after DPC sensitization. Treatment given: therapeutic diphenylcyclopropenone sensitization with weekly scalp DPC. Sequencing used whole blood, obtained in connection with sensitization to the hapten diphenylcyclopropenone (DPC). The receptors come from a man under 40 with alopecia areata. Some clones in this sample may be carry-over from other donors' samples.

V gene TRBV28 combines with J gene TRBJ1-1; D might be TRBD1 (6 bases). Looked up from germline, CDR1 is MDHEN and CDR2 is SYDVKM. The CDR3 extends over 13 amino acids. V lost 7 bases and J 5 bases, leaving 14 bases between the germline ends. The CDR3 is CASTEQGRTEAFF. CDR3 DNA sequence: TGTGCCAGCACCGAACAGGGTAGGACTGAAGCTTTCTTT.

This chain connects TRBV11-1 to TRBJ1-2, with D unclear. The germline V gene has CDR1 SGHAT and CDR2 FQDESV (reference sequence). This CDR3 contains 16 residues. With 2 bases removed from V and 4 bases from J, the gap between germline ends came to 17 bases. The CDR3 coding sequence is TGTGCCAGCAGCTTAAGCCCGGAGGGCTCAGGCTATGGCTACACCTTC. Encoded protein: CASSLSPEGSGYGYTF. The full variable domain, with the rest looked up from reference TRBV11-1 and TRBJ1-2, is EAEVAQSPRYKITEKSQAVAFWCDPISGHATLYWYRQILGQGPELLVQFQDESVVDDSQLPKDRFSAERLKGVDSTLKIQPAELGDSAMYLCASSLSPEGSGYGYTFGSGTRLTVV.

The chain has TRBV3-1 and TRBJ2-5; 8 positions agree with TRBD1. CDR1 and CDR2 (germline): LGHDT, YNNKEL (reference sequence). The CDR3 is 14 amino acids. V was pared by 4 bases and J by 5 bases, with 6 bases of the junction left unmatched. The CDR3 here is CASSPRQGWETQYF. CDR3 coding DNA: TGTGCCAGCAGCCCAAGACAGGGGTGGGAGACCCAGTACTTC.

This clonotype was recorded a few times. The chain carries TRBV11-1 and TRBJ1-1; TRBD1 agrees at 7 bases. The CDR3 is 13 residues long. The junction had 0 bases not matched to a gene; V was cut back by 2 bases and J by 3 bases. Germline values: CDR1 SGHAT, CDR2 FQDESV (reference sequence). Here the CDR3 DNA reads TGTGCCAGCAGCTTACAGGGGGACACTGAAGCTTTCTTT. Translation: CASSLQGDTEAFF.

This clonotype has ten or more counts. The chain combines TRBV6-1 with TRBJ1-2; 8 positions agree with TRBD1. V shed 3 bases and J 2 bases; nucleotides not matched to a gene: 8. CDR3 length: 16 residues. CDR1 and CDR2 (germline): MNHNS, SASEGT. The chain's CDR3 is CASSERGQGLNYGYTF. Written as DNA, the CDR3 is TGTGCCAGCAGTGAGCGCGGACAGGGATTAAACTATGGCTACACCTTC.

This clonotype was seen more than once but under ten times. The chain uses TRBV2 and TRBJ2-7; D is unresolved. Germline V gene data show CDR1 as SNHLY and CDR2 as FYNNEI. The CDR3 extends over 11 amino acids. V dropped 5 bases and J dropped 7 bases, with 9 bases sitting between them. In DNA, the CDR3 is TGTGCCAGCAGTCCATCGTCGGAGCAGTACTTC. This gives the protein CASSPSSEQYF.

The chain is built from TRBV28 and TRBJ2-7, with 7 bases lining up with TRBD1. This CDR3 is built from 14 residues. Germline values: CDR1 MDHEN, CDR2 SYDVKM. The V and J ends lost 2 bases and 7 bases, in that order; junction bases with no gene match: 8. For the CDR3, the DNA is TGTGCCAGCAGTTTAGAAGGGGGCGTGGAAGAGCAGTACTTC. Protein sequence: CASSLEGGVEEQYF.

The CDR3 DNA follows: TGTGCCAGGAGGAGATCCTACGAGCAGTACTTC. Encoded protein: CARRRSYEQYF. V usage is TRBV19 and J usage is TRBJ2-7; D is unclear. V was trimmed by 9 bases and J by 1 base, leaving 7 bases between them. Germline-derived CDR1 and CDR2 are LNHDA and SQIVND (reference sequence). The CDR3 runs to 11 residues. Full variable domain (remainder filled in from reference TRBV19 and TRBJ2-7): DGGITQSPKYLFRKEGQNVTLSCEQNLNHDAMYWYRQDPGQGLRLIYYSQIVNDFQKGDIAEGYSVSREKKESFPLTVTSAQKNPTAFYLCARRRSYEQYFGPGTRLTVT.

Only a few counts were recorded for this clonotype. The chain has TRBV6-4 and TRBJ1-1; 8 nucleotides match TRBD1. Trimming removed 8 bases from V and 3 bases from J; junction bases left unmatched: 17. Looked up from germline, CDR1 is MRHNA and CDR2 is SNTAGT. The CDR3 has 17 amino acids. The CDR3 DNA is TGTGCCAGCGGACCTGCCCCGGACAGGGTGGAGGACACTGAAGCTTTCTTT. Its translation: CASGPAPDRVEDTEAFF.

This clonotype appeared a few times. The chain is built from TRBV6-2 or TRBV6-3 and TRBJ1-5; a weak D match, TRBD1 (5 bases). The germline V gene has CDR1 MNHEY and CDR2 SVGEGT. V was pared by 0 bases and J by 2 bases, with 11 bases between. The CDR3 is made up of 16 amino acids. The CDR3 DNA is TGTGCCAGCAGTTACTCTTTCAGGGATGGCAATCAGCCCCAGCATTTT. Translated: CASSYSFRDGNQPQHF.

The gene calls are TRBV12-3 or TRBV12-4 and TRBJ1-2; D unclear. V was trimmed by 2 bases and J by 2 bases, leaving 12 bases between them. The CDR3 runs 15 residues. The CDR3 coding sequence is TGTGCCAGCAGTTTAAGTGCGGGGTTCAACTATGGCTACACCTTC. Translated: CASSLSAGFNYGYTF.

To note about this clonotype: One end of the junction is discordant with germline, which a read error may explain. This chain joins TRBV28 and TRBJ2-7; D possibly corresponds to TRBD2 (5 bases). This CDR3 comprises 12 residues. In germline, CDR1 is MDHEN, CDR2 SYDVKM. The CDR3 DNA reads TGTGCCAGCAGCTTTTATATGGAGGAGCAGAACTTC. Translated, it gives CASSFYMEEQNF. The entire variable domain, with the rest obtained from reference TRBV28 and TRBJ2-7, is as follows: DVKVTQSSRYLVKRTGEKVFLECVQDMDHENMFWYRQDPGLGLRLIYFSYDVKMKEKGDIPEGYSVSREKKERFSLILESASTNQTSMYLCASSFYMEEQNFGPGTRLTVT.

This clonotype was seen at least ten times. The rearrangement links TRBV7-8 to TRBJ1-2; no firm D call. Trimming pared 3 bases from V and 4 bases from J, leaving 15 bases between. This CDR3 region has 15 residues. Germline V gene sequence: CDR1 SGHVS, CDR2 FQNEAQ. CDR3 sequence (DNA): TGTGCCAGCAGCTTCTTTCCGCCGGACCTCTATGGCTACACCTTC. Translating it yields CASSFFPPDLYGYTF.

Ten or more counts support this clonotype. The chain uses TRBV29-1 and TRBJ1-2; D remains ambiguous. The CDR3 spans 11 residues. Germline CDR1 SQVTM, CDR2 ANQGSEA. V was clipped by 4 bases and J by 5 bases, with 8 bases between them. In DNA, the CDR3 is TGCAGCGTTGGGAGGGCTTATGGCTACACCTTC. Its protein is CSVGRAYGYTF.

This rearrangement joins TRBV20-1 to TRBJ1-4; no firm D call. The CDR3 is made up of 16 amino acids. V was cut by 2 bases and J by 2 bases, with 15 bases left in between. Germline assignment: CDR1 DFQATT and CDR2 SNEGSKA (reference sequence). Here the CDR3 reads CSARLGGPKTNEKLFF. CDR3 nucleotides: TGCAGTGCTAGATTAGGAGGGCCGAAGACTAATGAAAAACTGTTTTTT.

This clonotype was seen repeatedly, ten times or more. V usage is TRBV10-2 and J usage is TRBJ1-6, with a possible D match to TRBD1 (6 bases). The CDR3 covers 14 residues. The germline V gene encodes CDR1 WSHSY and CDR2 SAAADI. V dropped 2 bases and J dropped 10 bases, with 12 bases sitting between them. DNA of the CDR3: TGCGCCAGCAGTGAGCAGGGGTTGCGGTCACCCCTCCACTTT. This gives the protein CASSEQGLRSPLHF.

This clonotype was picked up a small number of times. The V and J genes are TRBV12-3 or TRBV12-4 and TRBJ1-2; D not resolved. This CDR3 comprises 13 residues. V lost 1 base and J lost 6, with 9 bases in between. The CDR3 spells CASSLGGYNGYTF. In nucleotides, the CDR3 is TGTGCCAGCAGTTTAGGCGGATACAATGGCTACACCTTC.

The J gene is TRBJ2-3, the V gene TRBV7-8; tentatively, D is TRBD1 (5 bases). The germline CDR1 and CDR2 sequences are SGHVS and FQNEAQ. Deletions cut 4 bases from V and 3 bases from J, with 11 bases between. CDR3 length: 14 amino acids. CDR3 coding DNA: TGTGCCAGCAGCTGGGGCTCGGTAACAGATACGCAGTATTTT. This gives the protein CASSWGSVTDTQYF.

This clonotype was recorded at least ten times. The gene calls are TRBV20-1 and TRBJ2-7; a possible D gene is TRBD2 (6 bases). Trimming removed 1 base at V and 4 bases at J, with 14 bases between. The CDR3 contains 14 residues. Germline loops: CDR1 DFQATT, CDR2 SNEGSKA (reference sequence). CDR3 protein: CSARAPDGGYEQYF. The CDR3 nucleotides are TGCAGTGCTAGAGCCCCCGACGGGGGTTACGAGCAGTACTTC.

The CDR3 sequence is CASSQGGFINYGYTF. The CDR3 DNA is TGCGCCAGCAGCCAAGGCGGATTCATTAACTATGGCTACACCTTC. The chain employs TRBV4-3 and TRBJ1-2; no definite D call. Germline V gene data show CDR1 as LGHNA and CDR2 as YSLEER. The CDR3 is made up of 15 amino acids. The V end was cut by 1 base, the J end by 1 base, with 10 bases between.

In its sample, this clonotype was seen a few times. This CDR3 reads CASSRQTGNTGELFF. In DNA, the CDR3 is TGTGCCAGCAGTCGGCAGACAGGGAACACCGGGGAGCTGTTTTTT. The chain couples TRBV27 to TRBJ2-2; perhaps TRBD1 as D (6 bases). Looked up from germline, CDR1 is MNHEY and CDR2 is SMNVEV (reference sequence). V was clipped by 5 bases and J by 1 base, with 11 bases between them. This CDR3 is built from 15 residues.

The V call is TRBV6-6, the J call TRBJ1-4; maybe TRBD1 (6 bases). Germline CDR1 reads MNHNY; CDR2 reads SVGAGI (reference sequence). This CDR3 is built from 14 residues. V lost 6 bases to trimming and J lost 5 bases, with 13 bases between them. CDR3 in amino acids: CASRPGRGNEKLFF. CDR3 bases: TGTGCCAGCAGGCCGGGAAGGGGGAATGAAAAACTGTTTTTT.

This clonotype was counted ten times or more. The chain combines TRBV7-7 with TRBJ2-5; tentatively, D is TRBD2 (5 bases). V lost 4 bases and J 0 bases, leaving 9 bases between the germline ends. Germline assignment: CDR1 SSHAT and CDR2 FNYEAQ (reference sequence). The CDR3 length is 14 residues. DNA of the CDR3: TGTGCCAGCAGCTCAGGACTGTACCAAGAGACCCAGTACTTC. Translated: CASSSGLYQETQYF.

The CDR3 nucleotides read TGTGCCACCAGTGATCCCACCCCGGGACGCGATGAAAAACTGTTTTTT. Translated: CATSDPTPGRDEKLFF. V and J are TRBV24-1 and TRBJ1-4; D may be TRBD1 (5 bases). Germline loops: CDR1 KGHDR, CDR2 SFDVKD. This CDR3 is built from 16 residues. Trimming cost V 3 bases and J 6 bases, with 16 bases left between them.

This clonotype was seen ten or more times. CDR3 nucleotides: TGTGCCAGCAGCTTAACAGGGGTAAGAGGCCAAGCCCAGCATTTT. Translation: CASSLTGVRGQAQHF. V gene TRBV7-2 combines with J gene TRBJ1-5, with TRBD1 identical over 7 bases. This CDR3 is built from 15 residues. Germline-derived CDR1 and CDR2 are SGHTA and FQGNSA. Losses at the gene ends were 2 bases for V and 11 bases for J; bases not matched to a gene: 12. Variable domain in full (rest from reference TRBV7-2 and TRBJ1-5): GAGVSQSPSNKVTEKGKDVELRCDPISGHTALYWYRQSLGQGLEFLIYFQGNSAPDKSGLPSDRFSAERTGGSVSTLTIQRTQQEDSAVYLCASSLTGVRGQAQHFGDGTRLSIL.

In its sample, this clonotype was seen many times. The CDR3 nucleotides read TGCAGTGCTAGGCAGGGGGGTACAGGAAACACCATATATTTT. It is translated as CSARQGGTGNTIYF. The chain is built from TRBV20-1 and TRBJ1-3, with 7 nucleotides matching TRBD1. There are 14 residues in the CDR3. V was clipped by 3 bases and J by 4 bases; unmatched bases: 6. Germline V gene sequence: CDR1 DFQATT, CDR2 SNEGSKA (reference sequence).

This clonotype appeared many times. The rearrangement joins TRBV20-1 to TRBJ2-3, with D tentatively TRBD2 (5 bases). The germline V and J ends were trimmed by 0 bases and 0 bases, with 10 bases remaining between them. This CDR3 spans 15 amino acids. Germline CDR1 is DFQATT and CDR2 is SNEGSKA (reference sequence). The CDR3 protein is CSARDLRASTDTQYF. CDR3 coding DNA: TGCAGTGCTAGAGATTTGCGGGCTAGCACAGATACGCAGTATTTT.